This passage covers 20 T cell receptor beta chains from one sample sequenced in a study of T cell responses to AZD1222 COVID-19 vaccine. Method: immunoSEQ multiplex PCR; TCRdb's copy keeps in-frame clones and lacks some. The sample includes roughly 150,000 clones, 90% of them seen just once. Material: peripheral blood, obtained 28 days after the second AZD1222 dose. These receptors all stem from an adult who received the AZD1222 COVID-19 vaccine.

The rearrangement joins TRBV12-3 or TRBV12-4 to TRBJ1-1, with TRBD1 as a possible D gene (5 bases). Trimming cost V 5 bases and J 4 bases, with 11 bases left between them. The length of the CDR3 is 13 residues. The CDR3 DNA reads TGTGCCAGCAGTAGAACCGGGGGCACTGAAGCTTTCTTT. Translated, it gives CASSRTGGTEAFF.

This clone came up a few times. V and J are TRBV28 and TRBJ2-1; 8 bases match TRBD2. This CDR3 has 15 amino acids. Germline-derived CDR1 and CDR2 are MDHEN and SYDVKM. J lost 8 bases, V lost 5 bases, and 11 bases had no gene match. The CDR3 loop reads CASSPSSGRIHEQFF. DNA for the CDR3: TGTGCCAGCAGTCCCTCCAGCGGGAGAATCCATGAGCAGTTCTTC. The whole variable domain, filled in from reference TRBV28 and TRBJ2-1, reads DVKVTQSSRYLVKRTGEKVFLECVQDMDHENMFWYRQDPGLGLRLIYFSYDVKMKEKGDIPEGYSVSREKKERFSLILESASTNQTSMYLCASSPSSGRIHEQFFGPGTRLTVL.

This rearrangement joins TRBV19 to TRBJ2-1, with D perhaps assigned TRBD1 or TRBD2 (6 bases each). Trimming left V 6 bases short and J 1 base short, with 16 bases between. Germline V CDR1 and CDR2: LNHDA, SQIVND (reference sequence). The CDR3 runs to 16 residues. The CDR3 sequence: CASRIGGGLSYNEQFF. CDR3 sequence (DNA): TGTGCCAGTAGAATCGGGGGCGGGCTTTCCTACAATGAGCAGTTCTTC.

This chain links TRBV28 with TRBJ1-6; 8 bases line up with TRBD1. From germline, CDR1 is MDHEN and CDR2 SYDVKM. CDR3 length equals 13 residues. Losses at the gene ends were 6 bases for V and 10 bases for J; bases not matched to a gene: 5. CDR3 sequence: CASRDRALSPLHF. CDR3 sequence (DNA): TGTGCCAGCAGGGACAGGGCCTTGTCACCCCTCCACTTT.

This chain connects TRBV18 to TRBJ1-1; D is unclear. This CDR3 contains 14 residues. Per the germline V gene, CDR1 is KGHSH and CDR2 is LQKENI. V was pared by 5 bases and J by 0 bases, with 10 bases between. CDR3 in DNA: TGTGCCAGCTCAGATCTGGGCCTGAACACTGAAGCTTTCTTT. This sequence encodes CASSDLGLNTEAFF. The full variable domain, its missing parts supplied by reference TRBV18 and TRBJ1-1, is NAGVMQNPRHLVRRRGQEARLRCSPMKGHSHVYWYRQLPEEGLKFMVYLQKENIIDESGMPKERFSAEFPKEGPSILRIQQVVRGDSAAYFCASSDLGLNTEAFFGQGTRLTVV.

The chain is built from TRBV28 and TRBJ1-2; D not resolved. Trimming removed 3 bases from V and 4 bases from J, with 6 bases in between. The CDR3 contains 12 residues. Germline CDR1 MDHEN, CDR2 SYDVKM. The CDR3 is CASSLAAYGYTF. Here the CDR3 DNA reads TGTGCCAGCAGTTTGGCTGCCTATGGCTACACCTTC.

This clone was detected once. The DNA of the CDR3 is TGTGCCAGCAGTGATCCTAGCGGGAGAAAGGGATCCTACAATGAGCAGTTCTTC. It translates to CASSDPSGRKGSYNEQFF. V gene TRBV2 combines with J gene TRBJ2-1, with 10 bases aligning to TRBD2. The length of the CDR3 is 18 residues. The germline CDR1 and CDR2 sequences are SNHLY and FYNNEI. V lost 3 bases and J lost 1; bases outside the gene matches: 9. Full variable domain (remainder filled in from reference TRBV2 and TRBJ2-1): EPEVTQTPSHQVTQMGQEVILRCVPISNHLYFYWYRQILGQKVEFLVSFYNNEISEKSEIFDDQFSVERPDGSNFTLKIRSTKLEDSAMYFCASSDPSGRKGSYNEQFFGPGTRLTVL.

The chain couples TRBV6-5 to TRBJ2-5; D is uncertain. Germline lookup yields CDR1 MNHEY and CDR2 SVGAGI. The CDR3 consists of 10 residues. Trimming took 7 bases from V and 4 from J, leaving 4 bases between them. CDR3 sequence reads: CASTRETQYF. The CDR3 nucleotides read TGTGCCAGCACTCGAGAGACCCAGTACTTC.

J is TRBJ2-3 and V is TRBV18; 7 bases are shared with TRBD1. With V trimmed by 2 bases and J by 2 bases, 4 bases remained unmatched. CDR3 length equals 15 residues. Germline CDR1 and CDR2: KGHSH and LQKENI. The CDR3 nucleotides read TGTGCCAGCTCACCAAAGGGACAGACCACAGATACGCAGTATTTT. This encodes CASSPKGQTTDTQYF.

This chain connects TRBV5-8 to TRBJ2-5, with 9 bases fitting TRBD2. Germline CDR1 reads SGHTS; CDR2 reads YDEGEE. The CDR3 has 17 residues. V was pared by 4 bases and J by 4 bases, with 14 bases of the junction left unmatched. The CDR3 is CASSEGISGSVGETQYF. CDR3 nucleotides: TGTGCCAGCAGCGAGGGGATTAGCGGGAGTGTGGGAGAGACCCAGTACTTC. Combining the CDR3 with reference TRBV5-8 and TRBJ2-5 gives the whole variable domain EAGVTQSPTHLIKTRGQQATLRCSPISGHTSVYWYQQALGLGLQFLLWYDEGEERNRGNFPPRFSGRQFPNYSSELNVNALELEDSALYLCASSEGISGSVGETQYFGPGTRLLVL.

The V call is TRBV5-1, the J call TRBJ1-1, with D possibly TRBD1 on 6 matching bases. V gave up 4 bases and J gave up 1 base, with 11 bases separating them. The CDR3 is 14 amino acids. Germline loops: CDR1 SGHRS, CDR2 YFSETQ. The CDR3 loop reads CASSPRTENTEAFF. In DNA, the CDR3 is TGCGCCAGCAGCCCGAGGACAGAGAACACTGAAGCTTTCTTT. Using reference TRBV5-1 and TRBJ1-1 for the parts outside the CDR3, the full variable domain is KAGVTQTPRYLIKTRGQQVTLSCSPISGHRSVSWYQQTPGQGLQFLFEYFSETQRNKGNFPGRFSGRQFSNSRSEMNVSTLELGDSALYLCASSPRTENTEAFFGQGTRLTVV.

This rearrangement joins TRBV6-2 or TRBV6-3 to TRBJ1-2; D perhaps matches TRBD1 (5 bases). Trimming pared 0 bases from V and 5 bases from J, leaving 13 bases between. The CDR3 runs to 15 residues. Germline V gives CDR1 MNHEY, CDR2 SVGEGT. CDR3 DNA: TGTGCCAGCAGTTACTCGGCAGGGAGCGGGTATGGCTACACCTTC. Amino acid sequence: CASSYSAGSGYGYTF.

This chain connects TRBV6-5 to TRBJ1-4, with TRBD1 matching 9 bases. After removal of 6 bases from V and 6 bases from J, the junction contained 5 bases not matched to a gene. The CDR3 is 14 amino acids. Looked up from germline, CDR1 is MNHEY and CDR2 is SVGAGI. CDR3 in DNA: TGTGCCAGCAGCCGGGACAGGGACGATGAAAAACTGTTTTTT. Protein: CASSRDRDDEKLFF.

The V and J genes are TRBV5-4 and TRBJ2-7, with D unresolved. CDR1 is SGHNT, CDR2 YYREEE, per germline (reference sequence). Trimming took 0 bases from V and 1 from J, leaving 8 bases between them. The CDR3 length is 14 residues. The CDR3 is CASSLDYGSYEQYF. CDR3 DNA sequence: TGTGCCAGCAGCTTGGATTACGGTTCCTACGAGCAGTACTTC.

The sample holds one count of this clone. The chain joins TRBV2 to TRBJ2-5; D is uncertain. This CDR3 is 12 amino acids long. Germline V gene sequence: CDR1 SNHLY, CDR2 FYNNEI. V was cut by 4 bases and J by 1 base, with 4 bases left in between. The CDR3 DNA is TGTGCCAGCAGTGGTTTCCAAGAGACCCAGTACTTC. Protein: CASSGFQETQYF.

V gene TRBV9 combines with J gene TRBJ2-2; 9 nucleotides agree with TRBD2. CDR3 length: 16 residues. CDR1 SGDLS and CDR2 YYNGEE come from the germline V gene. The ends lost 4 bases at V and 0 bases at J; junction bases unmatched: 4. CDR3 in amino acids: CASSQPSGANTGELFF. CDR3 coding DNA: TGTGCCAGCAGCCAGCCTAGCGGGGCGAACACCGGGGAGCTGTTTTTT.

The CDR3 coding sequence is TGTGCCAGCAGTCCCATTGGCAGGTACGAGCAGTACTTC. This gives the protein CASSPIGRYEQYF. The chain is built from TRBV6-5 and TRBJ2-7; no reliable D call. Germline-derived CDR1 and CDR2 are MNHEY and SVGAGI. The CDR3 has 13 amino acids. Trimming shortened V by 5 bases and J by 4 bases, and 12 bases separated the two germline ends.

The chain couples TRBV30 to TRBJ1-2; 8 nucleotides agree with TRBD1. CDR1 and CDR2 from the germline V gene are GTSNPN and SVGIG (reference sequence). The CDR3 runs 12 residues. The trim removed 7 bases at V and 3 bases at J, leaving 4 bases unmatched. CDR3 region: CAFTGGDYGYTF. The CDR3 DNA sequence: TGTGCCTTCACAGGGGGTGACTATGGCTACACCTTC.

The V gene is TRBV19, the J gene TRBJ2-2, with D uncertain. Deletions cut 3 bases from V and 4 bases from J, with 6 bases between. The germline V gene has CDR1 LNHDA and CDR2 SQIVND (reference sequence). The CDR3 is 13 amino acids. The CDR3 DNA reads as TGTGCCAGTAGTATTCACGGCACCGGGGAGCTGTTTTTT. This codes for CASSIHGTGELFF.

A word on this clone: Different DNA sequences within this sample yield the same CDR3. The genes are TRBV27 and TRBJ1-5, with D unclear. Germline CDR1 reads MNHEY; CDR2 reads SMNVEV (reference sequence). Trimming removed 4 bases from V and 1 base from J, with 8 bases in between. This CDR3 region has 14 residues. The DNA for the CDR3 is TGTGCCAGCAGTTGGGCCGGGAGCAATCAGCCCCAGCATTTT. Its translation is CASSWAGSNQPQHF.